This record concerns one T cell receptor beta chain sequence. Many counts were recorded for this clonotype. This receptor's antigen is unknown. Per-nucleotide qualities are absent, and no much larger clonotype sits a single base away. TCR libraries were constructed from roughly 400 ng RNA using the Immunoverse kit, and molecular barcoded adaptors covering alpha/delta and beta/gamma chains were employed. TCR library preparation used the same RNA that was used for transcriptome sequencing. An Illumina HiSeq 4000 with 2 x 150 cycles was used to sequence the TCR libraries. The paper's data handling went like this. TCR reads were aligned to human V, D, J and C references and assembled into CDR3 clonotypes with MiXCR, including quality filtering and error correction. The tcR package in R was used for analysis of clonotype counts and gene usage diversity. For inspection of raw mapping reads, RNA-seq reads were mapped by STAR aligner version 2.5.3a onto GRCh37 of the human genome. To test how sequencing depth affects detected clonotypes, IR-seq fastq files were randomly downsampled with Seqtk 1.3. TCRdb cleaned the public reads at Q25 with fastp, built clones with MiXCR and kept in-frame beta chains. For every CDR3 protein sequence, its rows merge into one entry that carries the most common genes and DNA. It is TCRdb's table, rather than the study itself, that gives the V and J calls and clone size. Counted in this sample were 43,000 or so distinct CDR3 sequences; roughly 20% of them appeared once. 30% to 45% of the sample belongs to the ten largest clones.

Bone marrow was sampled from every patient at the time of active disease. Ficoll-Hypaque density gradient centrifugation was used to isolate bone marrow mononuclear cells. Myeloma plasma cells were removed and CD138-negative cells were obtained by negative selection following labeling with CD138 magnetic microbeads on a MACS separator. The purity of the isolated cells was checked by flow cytometry with CD138 antibodies on an Attune NxT. TRIzol reagent was used to extract total RNA, and a NanoDrop spectrophotometer was used to quantify the extracted RNA. For each patient, paired RNA-seq and IR-seq were run on the CD138-negative bone marrow sample from that patient. The sample is drawn from a study of read filtering for tumor transcriptome and immune sequencing (dated by TCRdb to the early 2020s). As for the study more broadly: The cohort had 16 to 20 male and approximately 13 female patients with a mean age of about 70 years, ranging from roughly 40 to 90. By revised international staging, about 8 patients were R-ISS I, 15 to 20 were R-ISS II and over five were R-ISS III. Per sample, about 4.05 to 10.27 million TCR-region mapped reads were obtained with IR-seq, compared with only about 80 to 1273 with RNA-seq. TCR repertoires obtained by targeted immune repertoire sequencing and by bulk whole-transcriptome sequencing performed on the same bone marrow samples were compared. After DNase treatment, whole-transcriptome libraries were prepared using the TruSeq RNA Access Library Prep Kit. One of the main goals was to work out a read-filtering strategy for immune repertoire data, in particular whether clonotypes backed by only a single read should be removed.

The germline V gene encodes CDR1 LGHDT and CDR2 YNNKEL (reference sequence). The CDR3, cysteine through phenylalanine, is 16 amino acids long. Just CDR3 DNA is preserved here, 48 bases in frame from base 1. Trimming costs V 0 bases and J 8 bases, and their ends lie 16 bases apart. What the authors observed across the whole study: Compared with RNA-seq, IR-seq captured clonotypes at much higher depth and more reliably, and a smaller IR-seq throughput was enough to identify most shared clonotypes. When single-read clonotypes were removed, the proportions of shared clonotypes in IR-seq and RNA-seq correlated more strongly. Single-read clonotypes made up around 82% of clonotypes but only 3.5% to 4.5% of total reads in IR-seq, compared with just under 75% of clonotypes and more than 40% of reads in RNA-seq. The sorted CD138-negative fraction was a mixed bone marrow immune population, not purified T cells.

Specimen: a population of CD138-negative cells sorted from bone marrow. The intended sense of this specimen's cell subset or site label: bone marrow mononuclear cells depleted of CD138+ plasma/myeloma cells by negative magnetic selection. The chain is encoded by TRBV3-1 joined to TRBJ1-4; a tentative D match to TRBD1 spans 6 bases. The source is a donor aged 40 or older with multiple myeloma. CDR3 loop: CASSQDTLGGGEKLFF. The bases are TGTGCCAGCAGCCAAGATACCTTGGGAGGGGGGGAAAAACTGTTTTTT.